The 29 T cell receptor beta chains given below trace back to one sample, sequenced in a study of shared clonotypes between healthy human individuals. Produced via immunoSEQ multiplex PCR; TCRdb's table is partial and in-frame only. The table has some 1,100,000 clones, 75% to 80% seen once. Sequencing was done on a sample of memory CD4+ T cells from PBMCs. As to subset: CD45RA-negative fraction. Receptor source: a man aged 18 to 30 in good health. Some clones in this sample may be carry-over from other donors' samples.

This clone has only a few counts. This chain uses TRBV7-2 with TRBJ2-3; 8 bases are a match to TRBD2. The CDR3 covers 14 residues. CDR1 SGHTA and CDR2 FQGNSA come from the germline V gene. Trimming cost V 3 bases and J 4 bases; bases outside gene matches: 3. The CDR3: CASSFGLASDTQYF. The CDR3 region has the DNA TGTGCCAGCAGCTTCGGACTAGCTTCAGATACGCAGTATTTT.

The V and J genes are TRBV15 and TRBJ1-1; D is undetermined. Trimming cost V 1 base and J 7 bases, with 16 bases left between them. Germline V gene sequence: CDR1 LNHNV, CDR2 YYDKDF (reference sequence). This CDR3 spans 15 amino acids. Here the CDR3 reads CATSRGASQSGEAFF. In DNA form, the CDR3 reads TGTGCCACCAGCAGAGGTGCGAGCCAGTCGGGTGAAGCTTTCTTT.

Here the CDR3 reads CASSPRRTSGNTIYF. Here the CDR3 DNA reads TGTGCCAGCAGCCCCCGGCGCACCTCTGGAAACACCATATATTTT. This chain connects TRBV7-2 to TRBJ1-3, with D uncertain. Per germline, CDR1 SGHTA and CDR2 FQGNSA. This CDR3 comprises 15 residues. The V and J ends lost 5 bases and 0 bases respectively, with 11 bases between them.

This clone was counted a few times. The rearrangement uses TRBV2 and TRBJ1-2, with 12 bases lining up with TRBD1. The junction had 3 bases not matched to a gene; V was cut back by 6 bases and J by 10 bases. The CDR3 has 12 residues. Germline CDR1 is SNHLY and CDR2 is FYNNEI. Written as DNA, the CDR3 is TGTGCCAGCAGGCCGGGACAGGGGGCCTACACCTTC. Translating gives CASRPGQGAYTF.

In DNA form, the CDR3 reads TGTGCCAGCAGCTCGGGACAGGGAGTGGGTTCACCCCTCCACTTT. Translation gives CASSSGQGVGSPLHF. The chain combines TRBV7-9 with TRBJ1-6; 9 bases are a match to TRBD1. V gave up 4 bases and J gave up 9 bases; unmatched junction bases: 7. This CDR3 spans 15 amino acids. Per germline, CDR1 SEHNR and CDR2 FQNEAQ (reference sequence).

In regard to this clone: In the same sample, other DNA sequences code for this CDR3. The chain combines TRBV5-1 with TRBJ2-7; D call uncertain. Germline lookup yields CDR1 SGHRS and CDR2 YFSETQ. Deletions cut 4 bases from V and 4 bases from J, with 6 bases between. This CDR3 region has 11 residues. The CDR3 is CASSLEYEQYF. The CDR3 DNA reads as TGCGCCAGCAGCCTCGAGTACGAGCAGTACTTC.

The gene calls are TRBV5-4 and TRBJ2-1; 9 bases are a match to TRBD1. Trimming cost V 3 bases and J 1 base; bases outside gene matches: 2. CDR1 and CDR2 (germline): SGHNT, YYREEE (reference sequence). CDR3 length: 15 amino acids. The CDR3 loop is CASSSGQGSYNEQFF. As DNA, the CDR3 is TGTGCCAGCAGCTCGGGACAGGGATCCTACAATGAGCAGTTCTTC.

This chain connects TRBV11-2 to TRBJ2-7; D call uncertain. The germline V gene has CDR1 SGHAT and CDR2 FQNNGV. This CDR3 contains 14 residues. Trimming cost V 3 bases and J 3 bases, with 12 bases left between them. CDR3 in amino acids: CASSFSRPVYEQYF. The CDR3 DNA sequence: TGTGCCAGCAGCTTTAGCCGGCCGGTCTACGAGCAGTACTTC.

The V call is TRBV5-4, the J call TRBJ2-2; D unresolved. CDR1 SGHNT and CDR2 YYREEE come from the germline V gene (reference sequence). This CDR3 is 14 amino acids long. With 0 bases removed from V and 6 bases from J, the gap between germline ends came to 9 bases. For the CDR3, the DNA is TGTGCCAGCAGCTTGGACGGCCCGGCCGGGGAGCTGTTTTTT. Residues: CASSLDGPAGELFF.

This sequence joins TRBV19 and TRBJ2-7; 7 bases agree with TRBD2. CDR3 length: 15 amino acids. Looked up from germline, CDR1 is LNHDA and CDR2 is SQIVND (reference sequence). V shed 5 bases and J 4 bases; nucleotides not matched to a gene: 11. CDR3 sequence: CASSQASGKIYEQYF. The DNA of the CDR3 is TGTGCCAGTAGTCAGGCGAGCGGGAAGATTTACGAGCAGTACTTC.

The rearrangement links TRBV21-1 to TRBJ1-5. TRBV21-1 is recorded as a pseudogene. CDR3 size: 13 residues. CDR3 in DNA: TGTGCCAGCAGCAAAGTTAGCAATCAGCCCCAGCATTTT. It encodes CASSKVSNQPQHF.

This chain links TRBV7-8 with TRBJ2-2; TRBD2 matches at 7 bases. This CDR3 region has 15 residues. Germline loops: CDR1 SGHVS, CDR2 FQNEAQ. V was pared by 4 bases and J by 4 bases, with 6 bases of the junction left unmatched. CDR3 sequence reads: CASSSAAGVTGELFF. In DNA form, the CDR3 reads TGTGCCAGCAGCTCCGCTGCGGGAGTCACCGGGGAGCTGTTTTTT.

The chain joins TRBV5-4 to TRBJ2-1; D is ambiguous. V lost 4 bases to trimming and J lost 6 bases, with 8 bases between them. There are 12 residues in the CDR3. Germline loops: CDR1 SGHNT, CDR2 YYREEE (reference sequence). The CDR3, as DNA: TGTGCCAGCAGCACCGACTCCAATGAGCAGTTCTTC. It yields the protein CASSTDSNEQFF.

DNA for the CDR3: TGTGCCAGCAGCTTAGCCGGGGCCCCCGAGTGGTATTTT. It translates to CASSLAGAPEWYF. This rearrangement joins TRBV11-2 to TRBJ2-3, with D tentatively TRBD1 or TRBD2 (5 bases each). CDR3 length equals 13 residues. Between the trimmed V and J ends, which lost 1 base and 14 bases, there was a span of 16 bases. Germline V lookup: CDR1 SGHAT, CDR2 FQNNGV.

The genes are TRBV6-1 and TRBJ1-2, with 7 bases fitting TRBD1. Germline V gene lookup returns CDR1 MNHNS and CDR2 SASEGT. V was clipped by 6 bases and J by 4 bases; unmatched bases: 8. The CDR3 totals 14 residues. CDR3 region: CASRSPDRRYGYTF. CDR3 in DNA: TGTGCCAGCAGATCCCCGGACAGGCGCTATGGCTACACCTTC.

With regard to this clone: This CDR3 is also generated by other DNA sequences in the sample. V is TRBV7-3 and J is TRBJ2-1; 7 bases are shared with TRBD2. V shed 5 bases and J 9 bases; nucleotides not matched to a gene: 1. Germline CDR1 is SGHTA and CDR2 is FQGTGA. This CDR3 is built from 11 residues. For the CDR3, the DNA is TGTGCCAGCAGCGGCGGGGGTGAGCAGTTCTTC. The encoded protein is CASSGGGEQFF.

The chain combines TRBV7-3 with TRBJ2-3; D call uncertain. The V and J ends lost 5 bases and 3 bases respectively, with 12 bases between them. The germline V gene encodes CDR1 SGHTA and CDR2 FQGTGA. The CDR3 has 14 amino acids. CDR3: CASSPGPYTDTQYF. Here the CDR3 DNA reads TGTGCCAGCAGCCCGGGTCCCTATACAGATACGCAGTATTTT.

The genes are TRBV5-1 and TRBJ2-3; the D gene is possibly TRBD2 (5 bases). CDR1 is SGHRS and CDR2 is YFSETQ in the germline V gene. With 6 bases removed from V and 5 bases from J, the gap between germline ends came to 16 bases. The CDR3 is 14 residues long. CDR3 amino acids: CASKPTAAGDTQYF. For the CDR3, the DNA is TGCGCCAGCAAACCGACTGCCGCGGGAGATACGCAGTATTTT.

The chain uses TRBV5-6 and TRBJ1-4; D not certain. V gave up 0 bases and J gave up 0 bases, with 9 bases separating them. The CDR3 has 16 amino acids. In germline, CDR1 is SGHDT, CDR2 YYEEEE. The CDR3 reads CASSLVGSSTNEKLFF. CDR3 bases: TGTGCCAGCAGCTTGGTTGGCTCATCAACTAATGAAAAACTGTTTTTT.

The genes are TRBV9 and TRBJ2-6; D could derive from TRBD1 or TRBD2 (5 bases each). The V gene lost 0 bases and the J gene lost 0 bases, with 7 bases spanning the gap. CDR3 length equals 16 residues. Germline V CDR1 and CDR2: SGDLS, YYNGEE. In nucleotides, the CDR3 is TGTGCCAGCAGCGTAGTCGGGACCTCTGGGGCCAACGTCCTGACTTTC. It encodes CASSVVGTSGANVLTF.

CDR3 coding DNA: TGCGCCAGCAGCGAAAGAGTGAACACTGAAGCTTTCTTT. This translates into CASSERVNTEAFF. The chain joins TRBV5-1 to TRBJ1-1, with D unresolved. The V gene's germline CDR1 is SGHRS and CDR2 YFSETQ. This CDR3 contains 13 residues. V was cut by 4 bases and J by 0 bases, with 7 bases left in between.

Remarks on this clone: Since a much larger clone is just one base distant, this may be a read error. The sample holds other DNA sequences that translate to the same CDR3. V is TRBV18 and J is TRBJ2-5, with 14 bases aligning to TRBD2. Germline V gene lookup returns CDR1 KGHSH and CDR2 LQKENI. The J segment lost 5 bases and the V segment lost 3 bases, leaving 2 bases of the junction unmatched. The CDR3 has 15 residues. In DNA, the CDR3 is TGTGCCAGCTCACCGGGACTAGCGGGAGATGAGACCCAGTACTTC. It translates to CASSPGLAGDETQYF.

This chain connects TRBV18 to TRBJ1-3, with TRBD1 matching 9 bases. Germline assignment: CDR1 KGHSH and CDR2 LQKENI. This CDR3 region has 17 residues. Trimming at V came to 3 bases and at J to 1 base, leaving 7 bases not matched to a gene. In DNA, the CDR3 is TGTGCCAGCTCACCTTTCCGGACAGGGGCGTCTGGAAACACCATATATTTT. Its protein is CASSPFRTGASGNTIYF.

The genes are TRBV7-9 and TRBJ1-1; TRBD1 matches at 8 bases. Germline V CDR1 and CDR2: SEHNR, FQNEAQ (reference sequence). With V trimmed by 3 bases and J by 7 bases, 4 bases remained unmatched. The CDR3 runs 13 residues. In nucleotides, the CDR3 is TGTGCCAGCAGCTTCCAGGGGGCAAATGAAGCTTTCTTT. Translating gives CASSFQGANEAFF.

This clone was recorded at least ten times. The chain has TRBV2 and TRBJ2-3; possibly TRBD1 for D (6 bases). V was pared by 11 bases and J by 1 base, with 16 bases between. Germline V gene sequence: CDR1 SNHLY, CDR2 FYNNEI. This CDR3 has 14 residues. CDR3 loop: CASKRAGGTDTQYF. CDR3 sequence (DNA): TGTGCCTCGAAACGGGCAGGGGGCACAGATACGCAGTATTTT.

On this clone itself: This specimen includes other DNA sequences encoding the same CDR3. The rearrangement uses TRBV28 and TRBJ1-3; perhaps TRBD1 as D (5 bases). The V gene's germline CDR1 is MDHEN and CDR2 SYDVKM. V was cut by 4 bases and J by 0 bases, with 13 bases left in between. The CDR3 totals 16 residues. CDR3 nucleotide sequence: TGTGCCAGCAGTTCCCCGGGGGATCCCTCTGGAAACACCATATATTTT. This encodes CASSSPGDPSGNTIYF. The variable domain in full, completed from reference TRBV28 and TRBJ1-3, reads DVKVTQSSRYLVKRTGEKVFLECVQDMDHENMFWYRQDPGLGLRLIYFSYDVKMKEKGDIPEGYSVSREKKERFSLILESASTNQTSMYLCASSSPGDPSGNTIYFGEGSWLTVV.

In DNA form, the CDR3 reads TGTGCCAGCAGCGGGAGGGGGACTAGCGTATACAATGAGCAGTTCTTC. Amino acid sequence: CASSGRGTSVYNEQFF. The chain has TRBV7-9 and TRBJ2-1, with 10 nucleotides matching TRBD2. The CDR3 is 16 amino acids. The V and J ends lost 5 bases and 4 bases, in that order; junction bases with no gene match: 8. Germline V gives CDR1 SEHNR, CDR2 FQNEAQ (reference sequence). The entire variable domain, with the rest obtained from reference TRBV7-9 and TRBJ2-1, is as follows: DTGVSQNPRHKITKRGQNVTFRCDPISEHNRLYWYRQTLGQGPEFLTYFQNEAQLEKSRLLSDRFSAERPKGSFSTLEIQRTEQGDSAMYLCASSGRGTSVYNEQFFGPGTRLTVL.

This rearrangement joins TRBV7-8 to TRBJ1-5, with D maybe TRBD1 (5 bases). The CDR3 has 16 amino acids. V shed 3 bases and J shed 4 bases, with 16 bases lying between them. In germline, CDR1 is SGHVS, CDR2 FQNEAQ. The CDR3 protein is CASSFLGHGINQPQHF. The CDR3 DNA sequence: TGTGCCAGCAGCTTTCTTGGACACGGAATTAATCAGCCCCAGCATTTT. Supplemented by reference TRBV7-8 and TRBJ1-5, the full variable domain reads GAGVSQSPRYKVAKRGQDVALRCDPISGHVSLFWYQQALGQGPEFLTYFQNEAQLDKSGLPSDRFFAERPEGSVSTLKIQRTQQEDSAVYLCASSFLGHGINQPQHFGDGTRLSIL.

The genes are TRBV9 and TRBJ1-1; D unclear. The germline V gene encodes CDR1 SGDLS and CDR2 YYNGEE. This CDR3 is built from 14 residues. Between the trimmed V and J ends, which lost 3 bases and 11 bases, there was a span of 20 bases. CDR3 region: CASSAGPNLSHAFF. In nucleotides, the CDR3 is TGTGCCAGCAGCGCAGGCCCCAATCTCTCCCATGCTTTCTTT. The full variable domain, in which reference TRBV9 and TRBJ1-1 provide the parts outside the CDR3, is DSGVTQTPKHLITATGQRVTLRCSPRSGDLSVYWYQQSLDQGLQFLIQYYNGEERAKGNILERFSAQQFPDLHSELNLSSLELGDSALYFCASSAGPNLSHAFFGQGTRLTVV.